This entry is about one T cell receptor (beta chain). Its target is not known. From germline, CDR1 is MNHNY and CDR2 SVGAGI (reference sequence). The CDR3 is made up of 12 amino acids. Trimming pared 4 bases from V and 5 bases from J, leaving 8 bases between. This entry belongs to a study of T cell responses to AZD1222 COVID-19 vaccine. Study findings and constraints: Females outnumbered males among donors, who were mostly white British; clonal diversity was possibly underestimated. Seropositive AZD1222 recipients at baseline numbered only 6 or 7. No repertoire was sampled before or during the peak T cell response, only after it. Across spike, vaccine-associated CD4 TCRs were found, dominant at 160-218 and 743-854.

Produced via immunoSEQ multiplex PCR; TCRdb's table is partial and in-frame only. Of 200,000 to 250,000 clones listed, approximately 94% are singletons. This rearrangement joins TRBV6-6 to TRBJ1-1; possibly TRBD1 for D (5 bases). The clonotype comes from an adult in good health. Specimen: peripheral blood, collected on day 0 of MenACWY control vaccination. The CDR3 sequence is CASSSRGTEAFF. DNA for the CDR3: TGTGCCAGCAGTTCCCGGGGGACTGAAGCTTTCTTT.